This T cell receptor (beta chain) emerged from a study of vaccination and CD4 T cells after COVID-19. The Oncomine TCR Beta short-read assay generated sequence data from the DNA of cultured CD4+ T cells. TCRdb reprocessed the PCR reads with MiXCR, giving one entry per CDR3 protein. This sample has approximately 10,000 distinct CDR3 sequences, with around 60% found just once. This clonotype has a handful of counts. What it binds is not known. This CDR3 has 13 amino acids. Germline CDR1 reads SGHTA; CDR2 reads FQGNSA. V gave up 2 bases and J gave up 2 bases, with 7 bases separating them. Stated treatment: approximately 11-day PBMC culture with coronavirus spike peptide pools or control peptides (ViraFEST assay).

The chain is built from TRBV7-2 and TRBJ2-7; no clear D gene. The sample comprised CD4+ T cells from blood, cultured in vitro. The clonotype originates from a human donor who had recovered from COVID-19. The CDR3 sequence: CASSLRTAYEQYF. CDR3 DNA sequence: TGTGCCAGCAGCTTACGCACGGCCTACGAGCAGTACTTC.